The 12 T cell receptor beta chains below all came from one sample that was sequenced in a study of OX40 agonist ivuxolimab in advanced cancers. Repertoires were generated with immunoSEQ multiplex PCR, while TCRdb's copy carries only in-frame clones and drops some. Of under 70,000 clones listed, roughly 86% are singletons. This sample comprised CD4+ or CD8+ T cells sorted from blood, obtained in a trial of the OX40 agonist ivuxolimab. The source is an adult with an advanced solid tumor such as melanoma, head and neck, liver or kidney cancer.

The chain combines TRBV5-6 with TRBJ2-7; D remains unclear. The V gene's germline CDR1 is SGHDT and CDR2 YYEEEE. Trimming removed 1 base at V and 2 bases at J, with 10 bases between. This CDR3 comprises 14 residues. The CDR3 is CASSLSLVPYEQYF. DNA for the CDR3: TGTGCCAGCAGCTTGAGTCTAGTCCCCTACGAGCAGTACTTC.

CDR3 DNA: TGTGCCAGCAGCTTAGGTTCAGATACGCAGTATTTT. It specifies CASSLGSDTQYF. The rearrangement uses TRBV13 and TRBJ2-3; D uncertain. This CDR3 region has 12 residues. Germline CDR1 and CDR2: PRHDT and FYEKMQ (reference sequence). Trimming took 0 bases from V and 4 from J, leaving 2 bases between them.

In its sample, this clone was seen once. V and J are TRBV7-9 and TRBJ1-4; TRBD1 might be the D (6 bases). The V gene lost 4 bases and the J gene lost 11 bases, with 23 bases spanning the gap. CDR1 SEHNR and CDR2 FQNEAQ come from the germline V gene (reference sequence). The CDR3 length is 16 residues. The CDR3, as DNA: TGTGCCAGCAGCTCAACCAGGACAGTTATCGAGGAGAAACTGTTTTTT. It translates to CASSSTRTVIEEKLFF. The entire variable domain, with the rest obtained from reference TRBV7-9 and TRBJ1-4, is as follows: DTGVSQNPRHKITKRGQNVTFRCDPISEHNRLYWYRQTLGQGPEFLTYFQNEAQLEKSRLLSDRFSAERPKGSFSTLEIQRTEQGDSAMYLCASSSTRTVIEEKLFFGSGTQLSVL.

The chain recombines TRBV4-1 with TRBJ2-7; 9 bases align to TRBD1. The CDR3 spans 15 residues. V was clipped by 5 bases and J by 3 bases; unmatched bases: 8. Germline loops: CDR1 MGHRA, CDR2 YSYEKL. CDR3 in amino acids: CASSTYGQGIYEQYF. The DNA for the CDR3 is TGCGCCAGCAGCACCTACGGACAGGGGATCTACGAGCAGTACTTC.

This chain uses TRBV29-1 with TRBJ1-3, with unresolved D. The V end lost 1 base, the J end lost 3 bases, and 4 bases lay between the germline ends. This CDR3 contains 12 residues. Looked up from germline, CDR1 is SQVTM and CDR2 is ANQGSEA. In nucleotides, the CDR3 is TGCAGCGTTGAAGTGCTTGGAAACACCATATATTTT. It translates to CSVEVLGNTIYF.

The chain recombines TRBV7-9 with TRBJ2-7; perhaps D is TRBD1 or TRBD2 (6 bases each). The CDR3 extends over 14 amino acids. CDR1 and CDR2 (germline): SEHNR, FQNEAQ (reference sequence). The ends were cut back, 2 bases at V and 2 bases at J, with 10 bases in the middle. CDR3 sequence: CASSLPGATYEQYF. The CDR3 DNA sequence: TGTGCCAGCAGCTTACCGGGGGCCACCTACGAGCAGTACTTC.

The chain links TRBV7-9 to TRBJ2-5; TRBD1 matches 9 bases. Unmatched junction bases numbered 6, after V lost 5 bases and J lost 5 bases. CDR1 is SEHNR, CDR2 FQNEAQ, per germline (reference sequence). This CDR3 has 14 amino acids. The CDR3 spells CASSPRDRAETQYF. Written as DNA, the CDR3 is TGTGCCAGCAGCCCCCGGGACAGGGCGGAGACCCAGTACTTC.

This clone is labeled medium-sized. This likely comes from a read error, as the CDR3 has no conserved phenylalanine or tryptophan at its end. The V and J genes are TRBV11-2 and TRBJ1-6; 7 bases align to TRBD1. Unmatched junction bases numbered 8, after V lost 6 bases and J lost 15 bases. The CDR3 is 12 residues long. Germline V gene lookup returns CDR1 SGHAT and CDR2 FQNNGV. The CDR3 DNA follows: TGTGCCAGCAGAGGGACAGCCTTCGGCCTCCACCTT. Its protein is CASRGTAFGLHL.

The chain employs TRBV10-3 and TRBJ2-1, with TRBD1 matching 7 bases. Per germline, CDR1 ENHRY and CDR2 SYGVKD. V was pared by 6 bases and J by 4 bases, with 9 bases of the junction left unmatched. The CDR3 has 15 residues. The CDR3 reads CAIRIEDRPYNEQFF. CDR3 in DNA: TGTGCCATCAGAATAGAGGACAGGCCATACAATGAGCAGTTCTTC.

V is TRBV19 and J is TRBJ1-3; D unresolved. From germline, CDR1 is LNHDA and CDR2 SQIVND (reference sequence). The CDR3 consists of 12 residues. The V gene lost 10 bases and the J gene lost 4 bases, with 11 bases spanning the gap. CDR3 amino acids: CATDPGGNTIYF. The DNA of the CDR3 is TGTGCCACGGACCCGGGAGGAAACACCATATATTTT.

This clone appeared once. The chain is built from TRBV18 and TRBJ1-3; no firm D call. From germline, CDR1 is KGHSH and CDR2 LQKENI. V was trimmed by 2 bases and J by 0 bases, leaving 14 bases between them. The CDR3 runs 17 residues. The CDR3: CASSPDPPLSSGNTIYF. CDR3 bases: TGTGCCAGCTCACCAGATCCACCACTGAGCTCTGGAAACACCATATATTTT. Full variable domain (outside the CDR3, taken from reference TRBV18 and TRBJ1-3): NAGVMQNPRHLVRRRGQEARLRCSPMKGHSHVYWYRQLPEEGLKFMVYLQKENIIDESGMPKERFSAEFPKEGPSILRIQQVVRGDSAAYFCASSPDPPLSSGNTIYFGEGSWLTVV.

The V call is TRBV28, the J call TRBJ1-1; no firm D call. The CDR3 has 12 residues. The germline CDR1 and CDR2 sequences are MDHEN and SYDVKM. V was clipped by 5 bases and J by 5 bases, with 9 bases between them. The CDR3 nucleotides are TGTGCCAGCAGTCAGTTTTCGACTGAAGCTTTCTTT. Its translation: CASSQFSTEAFF.